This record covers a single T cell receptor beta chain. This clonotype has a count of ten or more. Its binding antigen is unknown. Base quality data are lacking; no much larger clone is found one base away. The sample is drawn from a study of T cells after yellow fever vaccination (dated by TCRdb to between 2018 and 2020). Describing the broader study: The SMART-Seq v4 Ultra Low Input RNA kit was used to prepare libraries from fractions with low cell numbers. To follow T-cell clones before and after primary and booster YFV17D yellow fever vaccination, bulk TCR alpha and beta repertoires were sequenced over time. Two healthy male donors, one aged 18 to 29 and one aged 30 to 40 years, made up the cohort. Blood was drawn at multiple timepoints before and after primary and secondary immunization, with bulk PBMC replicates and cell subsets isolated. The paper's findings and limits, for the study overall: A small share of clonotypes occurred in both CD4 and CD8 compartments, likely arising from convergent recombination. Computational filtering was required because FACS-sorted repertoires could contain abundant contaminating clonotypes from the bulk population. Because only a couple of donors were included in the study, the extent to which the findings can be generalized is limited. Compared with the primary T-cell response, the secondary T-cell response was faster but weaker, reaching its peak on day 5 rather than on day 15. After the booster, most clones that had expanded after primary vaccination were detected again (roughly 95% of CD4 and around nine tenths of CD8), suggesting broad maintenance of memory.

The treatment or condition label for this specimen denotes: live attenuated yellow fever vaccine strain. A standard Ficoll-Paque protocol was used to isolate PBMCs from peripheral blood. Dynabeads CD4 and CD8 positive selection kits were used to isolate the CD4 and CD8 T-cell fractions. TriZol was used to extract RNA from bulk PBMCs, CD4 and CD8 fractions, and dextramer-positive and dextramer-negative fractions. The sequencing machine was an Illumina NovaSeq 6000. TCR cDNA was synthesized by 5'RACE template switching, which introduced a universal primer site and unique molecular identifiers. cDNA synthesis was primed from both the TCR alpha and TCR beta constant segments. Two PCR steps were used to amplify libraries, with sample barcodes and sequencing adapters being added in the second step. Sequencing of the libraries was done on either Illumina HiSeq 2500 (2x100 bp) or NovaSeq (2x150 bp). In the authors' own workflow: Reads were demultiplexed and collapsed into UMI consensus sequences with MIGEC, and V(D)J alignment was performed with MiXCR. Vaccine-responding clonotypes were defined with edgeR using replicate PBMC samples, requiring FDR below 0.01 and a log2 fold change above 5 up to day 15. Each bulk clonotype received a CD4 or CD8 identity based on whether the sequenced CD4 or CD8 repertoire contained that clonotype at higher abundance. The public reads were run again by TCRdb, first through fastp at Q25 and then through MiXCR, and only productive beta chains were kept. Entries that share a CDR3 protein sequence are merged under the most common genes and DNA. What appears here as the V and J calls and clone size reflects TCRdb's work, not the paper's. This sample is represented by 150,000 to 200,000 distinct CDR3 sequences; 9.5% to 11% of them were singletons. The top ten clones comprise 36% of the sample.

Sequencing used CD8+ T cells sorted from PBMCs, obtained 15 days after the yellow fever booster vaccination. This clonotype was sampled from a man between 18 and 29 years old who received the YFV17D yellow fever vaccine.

The CDR3 sequence is CASSLRGETQYF. The nucleotides are TGTGCCAGCAGTTTAAGGGGAGAGACCCAGTACTTC. The receptor chain draws on TRBV12-3 or TRBV12-4 and TRBJ2-5; TRBD1 might be the D gene, on 5 matching bases. The CDR3 sequence holds 12 residues, the cysteine and phenylalanine included. The entry retains the CDR3 DNA only, 36 bases that are in frame from base 1. V and J are truncated by 2 bases and 4 bases respectively, leaving an intervening sequence of 5 bases.